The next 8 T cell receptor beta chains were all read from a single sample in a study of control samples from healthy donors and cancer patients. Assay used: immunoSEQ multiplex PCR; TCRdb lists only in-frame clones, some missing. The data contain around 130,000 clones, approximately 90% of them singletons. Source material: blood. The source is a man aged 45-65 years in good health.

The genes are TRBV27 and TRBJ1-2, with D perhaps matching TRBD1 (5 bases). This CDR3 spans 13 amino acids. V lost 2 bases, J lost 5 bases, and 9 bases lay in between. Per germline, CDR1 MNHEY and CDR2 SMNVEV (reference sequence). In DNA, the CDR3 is TGTGCCAGCAGTTTACGGGGGGGGTATGGCTACACCTTC. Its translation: CASSLRGGYGYTF.

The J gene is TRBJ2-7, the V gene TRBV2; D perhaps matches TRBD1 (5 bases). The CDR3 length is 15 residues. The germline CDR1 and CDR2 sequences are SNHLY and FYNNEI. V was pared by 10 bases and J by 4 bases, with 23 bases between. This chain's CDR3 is CAIGKQGLKGYEQYF. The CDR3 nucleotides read TGTGCCATCGGTAAGCAGGGTCTGAAGGGATACGAGCAGTACTTC.

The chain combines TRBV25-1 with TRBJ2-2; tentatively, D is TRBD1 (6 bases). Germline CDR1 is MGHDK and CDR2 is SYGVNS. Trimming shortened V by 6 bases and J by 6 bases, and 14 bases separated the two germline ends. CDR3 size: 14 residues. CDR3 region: CASSPAGDAGELFF. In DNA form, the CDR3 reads TGTGCCAGCAGCCCGGCAGGGGACGCCGGGGAGCTGTTTTTT.

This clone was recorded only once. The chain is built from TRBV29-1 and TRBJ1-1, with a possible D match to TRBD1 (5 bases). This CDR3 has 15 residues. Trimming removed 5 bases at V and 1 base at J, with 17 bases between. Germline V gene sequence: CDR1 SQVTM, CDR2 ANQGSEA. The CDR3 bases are TGCAGCGTTTACCGGGAGAGAGGGGCGAACACTGAAGCTTTCTTT. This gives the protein CSVYRERGANTEAFF. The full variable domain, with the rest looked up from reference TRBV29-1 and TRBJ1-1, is SAVISQKPSRDICQRGTSLTIQCQVDSQVTMMFWYRQQPGQSLTLIATANQGSEATYESGFVIDKFPISRPNLTFSTLTVSNMSPEDSSIYLCSVYRERGANTEAFFGQGTRLTVV.

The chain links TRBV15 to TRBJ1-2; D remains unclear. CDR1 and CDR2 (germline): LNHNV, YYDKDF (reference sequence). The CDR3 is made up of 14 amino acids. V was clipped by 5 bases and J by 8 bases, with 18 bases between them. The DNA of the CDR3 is TGTGCCACCAGCGGAGCCTCCTGGAGTTTCGGCTACACCTTC. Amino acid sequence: CATSGASWSFGYTF.

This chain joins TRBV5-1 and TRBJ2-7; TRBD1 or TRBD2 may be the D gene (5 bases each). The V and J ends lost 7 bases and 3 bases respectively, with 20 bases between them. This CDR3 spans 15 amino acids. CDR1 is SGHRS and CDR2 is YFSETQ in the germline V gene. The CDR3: CASRLVQGRDYEQYF. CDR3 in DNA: TGCGCCAGCCGACTTGTTCAGGGTCGGGACTACGAGCAGTACTTC. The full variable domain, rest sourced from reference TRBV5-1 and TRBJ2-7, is KAGVTQTPRYLIKTRGQQVTLSCSPISGHRSVSWYQQTPGQGLQFLFEYFSETQRNKGNFPGRFSGRQFSNSRSEMNVSTLELGDSALYLCASRLVQGRDYEQYFGPGTRLTVT.

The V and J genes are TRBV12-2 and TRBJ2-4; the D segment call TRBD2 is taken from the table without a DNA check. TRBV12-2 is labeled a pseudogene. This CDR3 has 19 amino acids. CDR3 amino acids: CASRLVPPQYELAKNIQYF. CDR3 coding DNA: TGTGCAAGTCGCTTAGTCCCTCCCCAATATGAACTAGCCAAAAACATTCAGTACTTC.

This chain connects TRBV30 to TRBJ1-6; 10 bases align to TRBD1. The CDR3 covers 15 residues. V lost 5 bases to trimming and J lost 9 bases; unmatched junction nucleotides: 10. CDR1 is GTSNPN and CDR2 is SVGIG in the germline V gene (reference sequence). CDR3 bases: TGTGCCTGGCACCATCCCGGGACAGGGGTTTCACCCCTCCACTTT. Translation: CAWHHPGTGVSPLHF.